This record concerns one T cell receptor (beta chain) sequence. As yet, its antigen is unknown. The source of the sample is a study of CD8 T cells in Susac syndrome. Overall study results and limits: The relatively small number of individuals in the TCR sequencing and HLA analysis was acknowledged by the study.

From germline, CDR1 is KGHSH and CDR2 LQKENI. Trimming took off 4 bases at V and 1 base at J, with 10 bases between the two ends. The CDR3 loop spans 14 amino acids. TEMRA cells were FACS-enriched, while CD8+ and CD4+ T cells were negatively isolated. A quantity of 0.5 to 1 ug RNA underwent reverse transcription using random hexamers. An immunoSEQ multiplex PCR amplified TCR beta CDR3 over 54 Vbeta and 13 Jbeta. In TCRdb, the immunoSEQ multiplex PCR reads were re-called with MiXCR into one record per CDR3 protein. The data contain about 200,000 distinct CDR3 sequences, approximately 95% of them singletons.

Source material: CD4+ T cells from PBMCs. The TCR was taken from a human donor in good health. J is TRBJ1-1 and V is TRBV18; D not certain. CDR3 coding DNA: TGTGCCAGCTCACGATTGGGCAAGAACACTGAAGCTTTCTTT. The encoded protein is CASSRLGKNTEAFF.